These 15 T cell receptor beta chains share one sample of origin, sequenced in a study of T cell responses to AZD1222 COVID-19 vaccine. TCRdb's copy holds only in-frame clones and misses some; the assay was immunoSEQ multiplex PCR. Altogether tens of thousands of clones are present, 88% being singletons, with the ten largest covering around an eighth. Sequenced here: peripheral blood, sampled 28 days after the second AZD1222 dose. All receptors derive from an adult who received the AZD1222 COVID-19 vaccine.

The CDR3 here is CASSKLATSTDTQYF. The CDR3 DNA follows: TGTGCCAGCAGTAAACTAGCGACTAGCACAGATACGCAGTATTTT. The chain is built from TRBV9 and TRBJ2-3, with 7 bases identical to TRBD2. Germline lookup yields CDR1 SGDLS and CDR2 YYNGEE. This CDR3 has 15 amino acids. With 5 bases clipped from V and 0 bases from J, the junction kept 6 bases outside the gene matches. The full variable domain, rest sourced from reference TRBV9 and TRBJ2-3, is DSGVTQTPKHLITATGQRVTLRCSPRSGDLSVYWYQQSLDQGLQFLIQYYNGEERAKGNILERFSAQQFPDLHSELNLSSLELGDSALYFCASSKLATSTDTQYFGPGTRLTVL.

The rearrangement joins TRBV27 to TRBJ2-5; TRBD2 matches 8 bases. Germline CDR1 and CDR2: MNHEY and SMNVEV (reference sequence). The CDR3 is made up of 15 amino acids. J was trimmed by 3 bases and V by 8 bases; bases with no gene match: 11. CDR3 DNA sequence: TGTGCCAGCGGCTTCAGCGGGGGCCGGGAAGAGACCCAGTACTTC. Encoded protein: CASGFSGGREETQYF.

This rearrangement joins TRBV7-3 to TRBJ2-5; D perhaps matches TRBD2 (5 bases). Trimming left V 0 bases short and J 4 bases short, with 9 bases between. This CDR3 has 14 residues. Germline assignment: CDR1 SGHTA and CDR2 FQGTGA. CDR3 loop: CASSLTPGRETQYF. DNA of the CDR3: TGTGCCAGCAGCTTAACACCGGGGAGAGAGACCCAGTACTTC.

In DNA, the CDR3 is TGTGCCATCGGTGGAAATACGCAGTATTTT. Translating it yields CAIGGNTQYF. This chain joins TRBV10-3 and TRBJ2-3; D unclear. Germline CDR1 and CDR2: ENHRY and SYGVKD. The CDR3 sequence is 10 residues long. V lost 8 bases and J lost 7, with 7 bases in between.

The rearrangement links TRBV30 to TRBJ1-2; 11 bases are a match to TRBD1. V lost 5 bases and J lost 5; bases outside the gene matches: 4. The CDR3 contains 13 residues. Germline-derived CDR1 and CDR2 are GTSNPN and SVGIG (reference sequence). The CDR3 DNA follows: TGTGCCTGGTCTAGGGACAGGGGGTATGGCTACACCTTC. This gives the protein CAWSRDRGYGYTF.

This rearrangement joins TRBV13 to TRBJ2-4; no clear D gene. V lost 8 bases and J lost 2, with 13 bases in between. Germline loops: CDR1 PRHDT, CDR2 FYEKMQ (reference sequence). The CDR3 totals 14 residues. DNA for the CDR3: TGTGCCAGCTACAAAGGGCAAACCAAAAACATTCAGTACTTC. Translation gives CASYKGQTKNIQYF.

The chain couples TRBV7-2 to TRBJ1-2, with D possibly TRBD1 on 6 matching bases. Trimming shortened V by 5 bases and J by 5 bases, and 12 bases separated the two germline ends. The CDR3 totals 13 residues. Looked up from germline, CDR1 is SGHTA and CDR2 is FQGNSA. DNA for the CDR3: TGTGCCAGCAGCCCTCACAGGGAATATGGCTACACCTTC. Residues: CASSPHREYGYTF. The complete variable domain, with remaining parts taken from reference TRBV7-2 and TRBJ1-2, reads GAGVSQSPSNKVTEKGKDVELRCDPISGHTALYWYRQSLGQGLEFLIYFQGNSAPDKSGLPSDRFSAERTGGSVSTLTIQRTQQEDSAVYLCASSPHREYGYTFGSGTRLTVV.

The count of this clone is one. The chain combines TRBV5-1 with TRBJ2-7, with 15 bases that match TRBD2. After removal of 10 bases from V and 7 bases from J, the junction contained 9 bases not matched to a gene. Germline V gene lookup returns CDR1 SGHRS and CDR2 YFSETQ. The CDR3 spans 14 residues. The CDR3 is CASEGGLAGGEQYF. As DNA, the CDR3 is TGCGCCTCTGAGGGGGGACTAGCGGGAGGTGAGCAGTACTTC.

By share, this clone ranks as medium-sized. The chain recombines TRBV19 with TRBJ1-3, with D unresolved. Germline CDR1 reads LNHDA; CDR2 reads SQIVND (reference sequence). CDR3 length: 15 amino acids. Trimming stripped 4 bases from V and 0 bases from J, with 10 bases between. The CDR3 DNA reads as TGTGCCAGTAGTAGCGACGGTGACTCTGGAAACACCATATATTTT. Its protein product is CASSSDGDSGNTIYF.

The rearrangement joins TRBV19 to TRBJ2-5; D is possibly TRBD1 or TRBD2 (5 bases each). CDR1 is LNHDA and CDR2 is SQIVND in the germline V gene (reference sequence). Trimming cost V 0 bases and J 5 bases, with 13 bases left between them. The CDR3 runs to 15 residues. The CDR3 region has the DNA TGTGCCAGTAGTATAGACTCCGGGGCAAGGGAGACCCAGTACTTC. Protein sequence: CASSIDSGARETQYF.

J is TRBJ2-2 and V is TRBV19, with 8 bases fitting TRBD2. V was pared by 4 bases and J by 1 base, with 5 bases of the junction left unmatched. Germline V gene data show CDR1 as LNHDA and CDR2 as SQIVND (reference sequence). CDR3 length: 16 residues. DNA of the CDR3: TGTGCCAGTAGTACAGGGGCGGGAGGGAACACCGGGGAGCTGTTTTTT. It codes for CASSTGAGGNTGELFF.

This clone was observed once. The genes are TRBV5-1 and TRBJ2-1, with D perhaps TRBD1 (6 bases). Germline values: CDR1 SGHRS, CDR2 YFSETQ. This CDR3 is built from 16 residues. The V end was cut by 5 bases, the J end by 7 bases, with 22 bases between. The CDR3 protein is CASSITPGQRANEQFF. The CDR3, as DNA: TGCGCCAGCAGTATTACCCCGGGACAAAGGGCTAATGAGCAGTTCTTC. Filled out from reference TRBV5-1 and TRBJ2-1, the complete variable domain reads KAGVTQTPRYLIKTRGQQVTLSCSPISGHRSVSWYQQTPGQGLQFLFEYFSETQRNKGNFPGRFSGRQFSNSRSEMNVSTLELGDSALYLCASSITPGQRANEQFFGPGTRLTVL.

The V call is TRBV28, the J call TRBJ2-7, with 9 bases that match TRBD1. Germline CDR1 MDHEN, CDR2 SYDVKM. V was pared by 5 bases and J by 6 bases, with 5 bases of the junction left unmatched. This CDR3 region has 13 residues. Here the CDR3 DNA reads TGTGCCAGCAGTATACCGACAGGGGGCGAGCAGTACTTC. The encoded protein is CASSIPTGGEQYF. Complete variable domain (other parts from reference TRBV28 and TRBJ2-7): DVKVTQSSRYLVKRTGEKVFLECVQDMDHENMFWYRQDPGLGLRLIYFSYDVKMKEKGDIPEGYSVSREKKERFSLILESASTNQTSMYLCASSIPTGGEQYFGPGTRLTVT.

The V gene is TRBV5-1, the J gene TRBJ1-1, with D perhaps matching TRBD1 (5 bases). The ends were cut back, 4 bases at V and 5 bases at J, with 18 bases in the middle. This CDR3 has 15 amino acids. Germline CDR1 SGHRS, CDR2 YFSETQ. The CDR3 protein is CASSAAGTSGTEAFF. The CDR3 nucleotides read TGCGCCAGCAGCGCCGCAGGGACCAGCGGGACTGAAGCTTTCTTT.

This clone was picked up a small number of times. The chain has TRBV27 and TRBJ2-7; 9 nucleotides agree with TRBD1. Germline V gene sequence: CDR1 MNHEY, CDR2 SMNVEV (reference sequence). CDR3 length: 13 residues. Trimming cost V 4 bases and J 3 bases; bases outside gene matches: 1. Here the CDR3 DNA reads TGTGCCAGCAGTTGGGACAGGGACTACGAGCAGTACTTC. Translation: CASSWDRDYEQYF.